This T cell receptor beta chain was documented in a study of early T cells in non-severe SARS-CoV-2 infection. The wider study: Bulk RNA taken from unsorted whole blood was sequenced, leaving chains unpaired. Overall study findings and caveats: Database matching using VDJdb favored anti-spike CD8 responses, with private and CD4 specificities left missing.

Separate cDNA molecules each had unique molecular identifiers attached to them. TCRdb independently ran MiXCR on the 5' RACE reads; one entry per CDR3 protein. The table lists 45,000 to 70,000 distinct CDR3 sequences, roughly 10% of them singletons, with roughly 10% in the top ten. This clonotype was picked up a small number of times. Its antigen is unidentified. Sequencing was carried out using whole blood. This receptor was obtained from an adult who was a healthcare worker with PCR-confirmed SARS-CoV-2 infection or an uninfected control (not recorded which).

CDR3 region: CSADYRGTQETQYF. The CDR3 bases are TGCAGCGCCGATTATCGGGGGACCCAAGAGACCCAGTACTTC. The chain employs TRBV29-1 and TRBJ2-5; maybe TRBD2 (6 bases). Germline assignment: CDR1 SQVTM and CDR2 ANQGSEA. The CDR3 spans 14 residues. Trimming cost V 7 bases and J 1 base, with 16 bases left between them.